One sample yielded the 10 T cell receptor beta chains listed below, sequenced in a study of T-cell reconstitution after alpha-beta-depleted transplantation in children. Preparing the TCRbeta library involved the use of unique molecular identifiers. MiXCR was run by TCRdb on the PCR reads, yielding one entry per CDR3 protein. The sample yields fewer than 550,000 distinct CDR3 sequences, about 10% seen once. This material consisted of PBMCs, taken before TCRalphabeta/CD19-depleted stem cell transplant. These receptors were obtained from a child aged 2 to 10 with inherited bone marrow failure, due to receive a stem cell transplant.

This chain links TRBV10-2 with TRBJ1-1; D not resolved. With 9 bases removed from V and 0 bases from J, the gap between germline ends came to 11 bases. Germline loops: CDR1 WSHSY, CDR2 SAAADI. The CDR3 sequence is 13 residues long. CDR3 nucleotides: TGCGCCAGTGAGCAGGAGATGAACACTGAAGCTTTCTTT. Protein sequence: CASEQEMNTEAFF.

As for this clonotype: This may be a read error: a much more frequent sequence differs by one nucleotide. The chain employs TRBV5-1 and TRBJ2-7; 7 positions match TRBD2. Trimming cost V 0 bases and J 6 bases; bases outside gene matches: 9. The CDR3 contains 15 residues. The germline V gene has CDR1 SGHRS and CDR2 YFSETQ. DNA of the CDR3: TGCGCCAGCAGCTTGGTGCCCGCGGGAGCTGGCGAGCAGTACTTC. Translated, it gives CASSLVPAGAGEQYF.

This clonotype was recorded at least ten times. CDR3 bases: TGTGCCAGCAGTCCTGACAACTCTGGGGCCAACGTCCTGACTTTC. Amino acids: CASSPDNSGANVLTF. J is TRBJ2-6 and V is TRBV6-1; D not resolved. Looked up from germline, CDR1 is MNHNS and CDR2 is SASEGT. The V and J ends lost 5 bases and 0 bases respectively, with 8 bases between them. There are 15 residues in the CDR3.

The table lists this clonotype with many counts. The chain couples TRBV7-8 to TRBJ2-3, with TRBD1 matching 8 bases. In germline, CDR1 is SGHVS, CDR2 FQNEAQ. The CDR3 length is 15 residues. V was clipped by 5 bases and J by 9 bases; unmatched bases: 13. As DNA, the CDR3 is TGTGCCAGCAGCCACCGGACAGGGTTAAGGGGCACGCAGTATTTT. Its translation: CASSHRTGLRGTQYF.

This clonotype has at least ten counts. The chain is built from TRBV20-1 and TRBJ1-4, with a possible D match to TRBD1 (5 bases). There are 16 residues in the CDR3. Trimming removed 6 bases at V and 0 bases at J, with 17 bases between. Looked up from germline, CDR1 is DFQATT and CDR2 is SNEGSKA (reference sequence). The CDR3 protein is CSARRGASATNEKLFF. The CDR3 region has the DNA TGCAGTGCGAGGAGGGGAGCTTCCGCAACTAATGAAAAACTGTTTTTT.

The chain uses TRBV10-1 and TRBJ2-3; TRBD2 might be the D (6 bases). Germline CDR1 is WNHNN and CDR2 is SYGVQD (reference sequence). The V gene lost 0 bases and the J gene lost 7 bases, with 17 bases spanning the gap. CDR3 length equals 16 residues. The CDR3 sequence: CASSESGLRGINTQYF. The CDR3 DNA is TGCGCCAGCAGTGAGTCAGGACTACGGGGGATAAATACGCAGTATTTT.

This clonotype was counted at least ten times. V is TRBV5-1 and J is TRBJ1-1; weak D call: TRBD1 (6 bases). CDR1 SGHRS and CDR2 YFSETQ come from the germline V gene. The CDR3 has 15 residues. V shed 4 bases and J shed 1 base, with 14 bases lying between them. The CDR3 region has the DNA TGCGCCAGCAGCCGGGAAGAACAGGGGAACACTGAAGCTTTCTTT. Its translation: CASSREEQGNTEAFF.

This clonotype has only one observation. A much bigger clone sits one base away, suggesting this may be a read error. The gene calls are TRBV20-1 and TRBJ1-4, with TRBD1 identical over 9 bases. The CDR3 totals 14 residues. CDR1 and CDR2 from the germline V gene are DFQATT and SNEGSKA (reference sequence). Trimming cost V 4 bases and J 5 bases; bases outside gene matches: 5. The CDR3 is CSATETGGNEKLFF. CDR3 bases: TGCAGTGCTACAGAGACAGGGGGGAATGAAAAACTGTTTTTT.

V gene TRBV5-1 combines with J gene TRBJ2-7; D gene uncertain. The germline V gene encodes CDR1 SGHRS and CDR2 YFSETQ. The V end was cut by 0 bases, the J end by 0 bases, with 10 bases between. CDR3 length equals 15 residues. The CDR3 nucleotides read TGCGCCAGCAGCTTGGGGGCACCCCGCTCCTACGAGCAGTACTTC. This encodes CASSLGAPRSYEQYF.

This clonotype appeared a few times. V gene TRBV19 combines with J gene TRBJ1-2; 7 bases agree with TRBD1. The V segment lost 6 bases and the J segment 4 bases; nucleotides outside the gene matches: 5. CDR1 LNHDA and CDR2 SQIVND come from the germline V gene (reference sequence). This CDR3 contains 13 residues. CDR3: CASSRGQFYGYTF. Written as DNA, the CDR3 is TGTGCCAGTAGCCGGGGACAGTTCTATGGCTACACCTTC.